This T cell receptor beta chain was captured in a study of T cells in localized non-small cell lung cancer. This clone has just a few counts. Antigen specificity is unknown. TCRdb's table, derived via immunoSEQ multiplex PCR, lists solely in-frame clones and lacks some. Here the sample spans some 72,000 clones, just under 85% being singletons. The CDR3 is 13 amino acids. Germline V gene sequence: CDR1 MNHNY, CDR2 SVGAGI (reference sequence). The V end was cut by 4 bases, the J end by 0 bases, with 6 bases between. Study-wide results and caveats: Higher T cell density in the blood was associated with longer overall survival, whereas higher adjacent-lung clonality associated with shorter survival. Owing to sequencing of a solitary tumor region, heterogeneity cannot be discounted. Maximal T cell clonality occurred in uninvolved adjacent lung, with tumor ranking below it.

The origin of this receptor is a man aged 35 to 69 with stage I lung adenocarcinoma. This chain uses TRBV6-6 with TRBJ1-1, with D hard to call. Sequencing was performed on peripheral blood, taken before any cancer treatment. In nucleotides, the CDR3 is TGTGCCAGCAGTTCACAGATGAACACTGAAGCTTTCTTT. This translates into CASSSQMNTEAFF.